Presented here are 11 T cell receptor beta chains from one specimen sequenced in a study of blood T cell repertoires in COVID-19. TCRdb keeps only in-frame clones here, not all; method: immunoSEQ multiplex PCR. In the table there are about 410,000 clones, 80% to 95% of which are singletons. The sample taken for sequencing was PBMCs or T cells enriched from blood (not recorded which). All receptors come from a young man who had recovered from COVID-19.

This chain uses TRBV18 with TRBJ1-2; TRBD1 aligns across 9 bases. Unmatched junction bases numbered 7, after V lost 6 bases and J lost 5 bases. Germline V lookup: CDR1 KGHSH, CDR2 LQKENI. This CDR3 has 14 residues. DNA for the CDR3: TGTGCCAGCTCTACGACAGGGGGAAGATATGGCTACACCTTC. It translates to CASSTTGGRYGYTF.

V and J are TRBV9 and TRBJ2-5; TRBD1 might be the D (6 bases). CDR1 SGDLS and CDR2 YYNGEE come from the germline V gene. The V gene lost 0 bases and the J gene lost 1 base, with 13 bases spanning the gap. The CDR3 runs to 16 residues. DNA for the CDR3: TGTGCCAGCAGCGTAGCCGCCGGGACAACCCAAGAGACCCAGTACTTC. It is translated as CASSVAAGTTQETQYF.

This chain connects TRBV5-4 to TRBJ1-2; 7 nucleotides match TRBD1. V lost 5 bases to trimming and J lost 6 bases; unmatched junction nucleotides: 7. The CDR3 is made up of 13 amino acids. In germline, CDR1 is SGHNT, CDR2 YYREEE (reference sequence). CDR3 amino acids: CASRASGQDGYTF. CDR3 sequence (DNA): TGTGCCAGCAGAGCCTCAGGACAGGATGGCTACACCTTC.

This clone was observed a single time. The CDR3 region has the DNA TGCAGCGTTGAAAGTTCGCAGGTTATGAACACTGAAGCTTTCTTT. Protein product: CSVESSQVMNTEAFF. The gene calls are TRBV29-1 and TRBJ1-1, with D unclear. This CDR3 has 15 residues. Germline V CDR1 and CDR2: SQVTM, ANQGSEA. Trimming shortened V by 2 bases and J by 0 bases, and 13 bases separated the two germline ends.

The chain is built from TRBV27 and TRBJ2-7; 14 bases agree with TRBD2. The CDR3 covers 16 residues. V was clipped by 4 bases and J by 5 bases; unmatched bases: 7. Germline values: CDR1 MNHEY, CDR2 SMNVEV (reference sequence). CDR3: CASSSPGTSGSHEQYF. CDR3 in DNA: TGTGCCAGCAGTTCACCAGGGACTAGCGGGAGTCACGAGCAGTACTTC.

The chain recombines TRBV6-5 with TRBJ1-1; D remains ambiguous. The germline V and J ends were trimmed by 6 bases and 4 bases, with 18 bases remaining between them. Germline V gene lookup returns CDR1 MNHEY and CDR2 SVGAGI. The CDR3 runs to 15 residues. In DNA, the CDR3 is TGTGCCAGCAGCCCCCAAGTTGATAGAGGCACTGAAGCTTTCTTT. This codes for CASSPQVDRGTEAFF.

This chain links TRBV27 with TRBJ1-5; the D gene is possibly TRBD1 (6 bases). There are 14 residues in the CDR3. Germline loops: CDR1 MNHEY, CDR2 SMNVEV (reference sequence). Trimming pared 6 bases from V and 3 bases from J, leaving 12 bases between. The CDR3 is CASRMDRDNQPQHF. CDR3 DNA: TGTGCCAGCAGGATGGACAGAGACAATCAGCCCCAGCATTTT.

The CDR3 protein is CAWDDRVGNYGYTF. CDR3 bases: TGTGCCTGGGATGACAGGGTGGGAAACTATGGCTACACCTTC. V usage is TRBV30 and J usage is TRBJ1-2, with 7 bases matching TRBD1. Germline CDR1 and CDR2: GTSNPN and SVGIG (reference sequence). The CDR3 spans 14 residues. Trimming at V came to 5 bases and at J to 2 bases, leaving 8 bases not matched to a gene. The full variable domain, completed using reference TRBV30 and TRBJ1-2, is SQTIHQWPATLVQPVGSPLSLECTVEGTSNPNLYWYRQAAGRGLQLLFYSVGIGQISSEVPQNLSASRPQDRQFILSSKKLLLSDSGFYLCAWDDRVGNYGYTFGSGTRLTVV.

This chain connects TRBV19 to TRBJ1-1; D ambiguous. Germline loops: CDR1 LNHDA, CDR2 SQIVND (reference sequence). V was shortened by 11 bases and J by 0 bases, with 16 bases between the two germline ends. This CDR3 has 14 amino acids. CDR3 sequence (DNA): TGTGCCTCCAACTCCGGGAACCTGAACACTGAAGCTTTCTTT. Amino acid sequence: CASNSGNLNTEAFF.

The V gene is TRBV5-1, the J gene TRBJ2-4; perhaps TRBD1 as D (7 bases). CDR1 is SGHRS and CDR2 is YFSETQ in the germline V gene. Trimming stripped 0 bases from V and 8 bases from J, with 12 bases between. This CDR3 comprises 14 residues. The CDR3 DNA reads TGCGCCAGCAGCTTGGCCTCCAGGGGGGACATTCAGTACTTC. Amino acids: CASSLASRGDIQYF.

V is TRBV5-6 and J is TRBJ2-7, with D unresolved. The CDR3 contains 14 residues. The V and J ends lost 4 bases and 1 base respectively, with 12 bases between them. The germline CDR1 and CDR2 sequences are SGHDT and YYEEEE. For the CDR3, the DNA is TGTGCCAGCAGCGAAGGTGGGCAGTCCTACGAGCAGTACTTC. This codes for CASSEGGQSYEQYF.